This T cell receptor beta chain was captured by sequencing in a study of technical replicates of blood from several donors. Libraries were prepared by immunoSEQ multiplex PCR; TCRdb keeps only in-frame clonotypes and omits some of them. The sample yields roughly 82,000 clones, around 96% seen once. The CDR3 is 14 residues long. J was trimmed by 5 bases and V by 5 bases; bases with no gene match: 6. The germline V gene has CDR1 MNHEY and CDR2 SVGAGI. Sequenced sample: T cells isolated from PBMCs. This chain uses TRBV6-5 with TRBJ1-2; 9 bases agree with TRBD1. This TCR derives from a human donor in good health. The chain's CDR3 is CASSPTGGIYGYTF. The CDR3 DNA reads TGTGCCAGCAGTCCGACAGGGGGGATTTATGGCTACACCTTC.